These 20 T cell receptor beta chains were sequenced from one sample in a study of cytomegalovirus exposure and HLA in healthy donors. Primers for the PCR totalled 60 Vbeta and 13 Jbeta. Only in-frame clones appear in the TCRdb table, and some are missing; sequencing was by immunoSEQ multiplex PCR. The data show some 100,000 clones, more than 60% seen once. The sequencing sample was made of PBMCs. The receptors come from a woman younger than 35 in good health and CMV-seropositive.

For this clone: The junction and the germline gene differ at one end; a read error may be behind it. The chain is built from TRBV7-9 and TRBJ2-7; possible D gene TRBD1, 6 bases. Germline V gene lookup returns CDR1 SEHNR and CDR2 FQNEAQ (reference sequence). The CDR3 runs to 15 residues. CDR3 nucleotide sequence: TGTGCCAGCAGGAACCCGAGCAGGGGCTCCTACGAGCAGTGCTTC. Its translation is CASRNPSRGSYEQCF. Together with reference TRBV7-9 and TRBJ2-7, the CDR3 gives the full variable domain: DTGVSQNPRHKITKRGQNVTFRCDPISEHNRLYWYRQTLGQGPEFLTYFQNEAQLEKSRLLSDRFSAERPKGSFSTLEIQRTEQGDSAMYLCASRNPSRGSYEQCFGPGTRLTVT.

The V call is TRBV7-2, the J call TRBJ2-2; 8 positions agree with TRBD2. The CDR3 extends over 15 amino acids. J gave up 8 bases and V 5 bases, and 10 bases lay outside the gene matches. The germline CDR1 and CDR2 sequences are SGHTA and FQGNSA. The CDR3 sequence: CASSSYAGGRGELFF. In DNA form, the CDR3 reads TGTGCCAGCAGCAGCTACGCGGGAGGAAGGGGGGAGCTGTTTTTT.

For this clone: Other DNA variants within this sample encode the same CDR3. This CDR3 is CASSFGGNTEAFF. In DNA form, the CDR3 reads TGTGCCAGCAGTTTCGGCGGGAACACTGAAGCTTTCTTT. The chain is built from TRBV27 and TRBJ1-1; D not certain. V was shortened by 3 bases and J by 1 base, with 6 bases between the two germline ends. Germline CDR1 is MNHEY and CDR2 is SMNVEV (reference sequence). The CDR3 consists of 13 residues.

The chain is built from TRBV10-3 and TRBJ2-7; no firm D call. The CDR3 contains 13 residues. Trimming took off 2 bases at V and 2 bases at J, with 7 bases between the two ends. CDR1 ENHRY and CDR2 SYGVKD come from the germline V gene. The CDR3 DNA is TGTGCCATCAGTGAGAACAGTCCCTACGAGCAGTACTTC. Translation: CAISENSPYEQYF.

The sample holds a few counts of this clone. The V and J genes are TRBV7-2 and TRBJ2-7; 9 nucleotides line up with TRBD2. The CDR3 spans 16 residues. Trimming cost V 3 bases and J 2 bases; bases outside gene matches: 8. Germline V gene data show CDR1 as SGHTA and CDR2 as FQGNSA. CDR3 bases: TGTGCCAGCAGCTTTAGAGAGGCGGGAGGGCCCTACGAGCAGTACTTC. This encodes CASSFREAGGPYEQYF. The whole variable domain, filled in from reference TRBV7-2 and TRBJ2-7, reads GAGVSQSPSNKVTEKGKDVELRCDPISGHTALYWYRQSLGQGLEFLIYFQGNSAPDKSGLPSDRFSAERTGGSVSTLTIQRTQQEDSAVYLCASSFREAGGPYEQYFGPGTRLTVT.

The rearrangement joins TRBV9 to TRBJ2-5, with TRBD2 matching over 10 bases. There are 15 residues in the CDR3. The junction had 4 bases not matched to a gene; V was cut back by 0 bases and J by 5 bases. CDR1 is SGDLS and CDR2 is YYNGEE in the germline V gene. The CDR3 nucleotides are TGTGCCAGCAGCGTAGATCCGACTAGCGGGGAGACCCAGTACTTC. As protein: CASSVDPTSGETQYF.

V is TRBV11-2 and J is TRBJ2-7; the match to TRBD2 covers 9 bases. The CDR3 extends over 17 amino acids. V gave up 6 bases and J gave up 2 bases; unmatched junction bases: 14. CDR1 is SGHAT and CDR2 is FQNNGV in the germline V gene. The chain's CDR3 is CASRPLGASGTAYEQYF. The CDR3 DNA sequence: TGTGCCAGCAGGCCCCTAGGGGCTAGCGGGACAGCCTACGAGCAGTACTTC.

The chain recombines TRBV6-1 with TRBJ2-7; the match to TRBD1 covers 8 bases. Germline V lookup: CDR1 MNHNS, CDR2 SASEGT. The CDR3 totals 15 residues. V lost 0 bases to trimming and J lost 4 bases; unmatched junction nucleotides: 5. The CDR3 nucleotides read TGTGCCAGCAGTGAAGCGGGACAGGATGGTTACGAGCAGTACTTC. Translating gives CASSEAGQDGYEQYF.

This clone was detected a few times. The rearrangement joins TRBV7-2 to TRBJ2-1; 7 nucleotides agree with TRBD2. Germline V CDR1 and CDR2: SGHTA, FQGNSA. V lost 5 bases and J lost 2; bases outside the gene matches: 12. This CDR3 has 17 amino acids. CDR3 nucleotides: TGTGCCAGCAGCACACCGGCTAGCGGTTTCCCCTACAATGAGCAGTTCTTC. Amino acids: CASSTPASGFPYNEQFF.

CDR3 residues: CASSQTRQEPTDTQYF. The CDR3 DNA is TGCGCCAGCAGCCAGACGAGACAGGAGCCCACAGATACGCAGTATTTT. The gene calls are TRBV4-3 and TRBJ2-3; the D gene is possibly TRBD1 (6 bases). Trimming left V 3 bases short and J 2 bases short, with 15 bases between. CDR1 and CDR2 from the germline V gene are LGHNA and YSLEER. The length of the CDR3 is 16 residues.

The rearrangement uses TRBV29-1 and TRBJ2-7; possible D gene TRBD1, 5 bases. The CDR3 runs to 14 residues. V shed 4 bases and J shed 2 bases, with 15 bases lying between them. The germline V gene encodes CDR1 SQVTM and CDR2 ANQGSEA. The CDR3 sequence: CSVGGKSVTYEQYF. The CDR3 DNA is TGCAGCGTTGGGGGCAAGTCAGTCACCTACGAGCAGTACTTC.

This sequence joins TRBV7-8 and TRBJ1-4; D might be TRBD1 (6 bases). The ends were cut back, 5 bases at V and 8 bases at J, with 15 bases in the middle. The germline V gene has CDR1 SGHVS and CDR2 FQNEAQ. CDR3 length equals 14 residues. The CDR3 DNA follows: TGTGCCAGCAGCCGAGGACAGACCGAAGAAAAACTGTTTTTT. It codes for CASSRGQTEEKLFF.

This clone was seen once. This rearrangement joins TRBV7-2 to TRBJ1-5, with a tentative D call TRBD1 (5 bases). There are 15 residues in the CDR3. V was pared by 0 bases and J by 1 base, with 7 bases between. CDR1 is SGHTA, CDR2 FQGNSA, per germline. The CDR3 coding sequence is TGTGCCAGCAGCTTAGCGGGGCGAAGCAATCAGCCCCAGCATTTT. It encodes CASSLAGRSNQPQHF.

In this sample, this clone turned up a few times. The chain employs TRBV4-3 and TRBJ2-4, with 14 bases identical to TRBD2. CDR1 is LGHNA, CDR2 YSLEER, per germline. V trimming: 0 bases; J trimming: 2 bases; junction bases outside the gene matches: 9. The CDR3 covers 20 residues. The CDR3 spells CASSQERMWTSGRSKNIQYF. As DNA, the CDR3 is TGCGCCAGCAGCCAAGAAAGAATGTGGACTAGCGGGAGGTCCAAAAACATTCAGTACTTC.

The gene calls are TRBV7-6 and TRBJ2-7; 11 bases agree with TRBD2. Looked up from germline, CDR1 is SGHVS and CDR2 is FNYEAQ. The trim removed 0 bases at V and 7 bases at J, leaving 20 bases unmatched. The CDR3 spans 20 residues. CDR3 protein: CASSLAPGGTGLAVPREQYF. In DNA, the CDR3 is TGTGCCAGCAGCTTAGCCCCCGGTGGGACGGGACTAGCGGTTCCGCGTGAGCAGTACTTC.

CDR3 sequence (DNA): TGTGCCTGGCAGGGACAGTTTGACTATGGCTACACCTTC. It codes for CAWQGQFDYGYTF. V usage is TRBV30 and J usage is TRBJ1-2, with 7 bases identical to TRBD1. The germline V gene has CDR1 GTSNPN and CDR2 SVGIG (reference sequence). The J segment lost 3 bases and the V segment lost 5 bases, leaving 6 bases of the junction unmatched. The CDR3 extends over 13 amino acids.

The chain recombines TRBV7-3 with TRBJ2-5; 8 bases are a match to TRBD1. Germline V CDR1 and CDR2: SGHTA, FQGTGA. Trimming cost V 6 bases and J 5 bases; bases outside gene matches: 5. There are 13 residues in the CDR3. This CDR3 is CASSRQGWETQYF. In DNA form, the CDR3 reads TGTGCCAGCAGTCGACAGGGGTGGGAGACCCAGTACTTC.

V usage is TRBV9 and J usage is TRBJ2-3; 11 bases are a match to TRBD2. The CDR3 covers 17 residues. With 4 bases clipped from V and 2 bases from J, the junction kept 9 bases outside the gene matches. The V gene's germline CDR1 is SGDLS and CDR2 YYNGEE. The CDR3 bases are TGTGCCAGCAGCTCCACCCCACTAGCGGGGGCCACAGATACGCAGTATTTT. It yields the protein CASSSTPLAGATDTQYF.

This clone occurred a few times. The CDR3 here is CASSSPGQVAYEQYF. The CDR3 region has the DNA TGTGCCAGCAGCTCCCCGGGACAGGTGGCCTACGAGCAGTACTTC. This chain joins TRBV7-9 and TRBJ2-5; 8 positions agree with TRBD1. The J call may be mistaken, given a closer DNA end match to TRBJ2-7. Germline loops: CDR1 SEHNR, CDR2 FQNEAQ (reference sequence). The CDR3 covers 15 residues.

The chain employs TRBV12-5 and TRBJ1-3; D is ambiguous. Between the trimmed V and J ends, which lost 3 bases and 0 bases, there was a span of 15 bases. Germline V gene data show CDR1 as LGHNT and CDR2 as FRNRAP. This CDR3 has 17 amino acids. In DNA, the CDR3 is TGTGCTAGTGGTTTCTCCTCGGGGTCAGACTCTGGAAACACCATATATTTT. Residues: CASGFSSGSDSGNTIYF.